This T cell receptor (beta chain) comes out of a study of response to subunit inactivated influenza vaccine. Study-level results: It was suggested by the authors that few new T cells are recruited by each seasonal influenza vaccination.

This clonotype was seen only a few times. As yet, its antigen is unknown. Via MiXCR, TCRdb re-called the RT-PCR reads, giving one row per CDR3 protein. This sample carries about 240,000 distinct CDR3 sequences, more than 9% of them seen once, and the ten largest clones take 7.8%. V was cut by 0 bases and J by 3 bases, with 14 bases left in between. Germline values: CDR1 LGHNA, CDR2 YNFKEQ. The CDR3 loop spans 16 amino acids. The chain joins TRBV4-2 to TRBJ1-1, with a possible D match to TRBD1 (5 bases). This clonotype was obtained from a middle-aged man who received an inactivated influenza vaccine. The starting material was non-naive T cells sorted from PBMCs, obtained 14 to 15 days before vaccination. CDR3 region: CASSQDLGGTYTEAFF. CDR3 nucleotides: TGTGCCAGCAGCCAAGATCTTGGGGGTACGTACACTGAAGCTTTCTTT.